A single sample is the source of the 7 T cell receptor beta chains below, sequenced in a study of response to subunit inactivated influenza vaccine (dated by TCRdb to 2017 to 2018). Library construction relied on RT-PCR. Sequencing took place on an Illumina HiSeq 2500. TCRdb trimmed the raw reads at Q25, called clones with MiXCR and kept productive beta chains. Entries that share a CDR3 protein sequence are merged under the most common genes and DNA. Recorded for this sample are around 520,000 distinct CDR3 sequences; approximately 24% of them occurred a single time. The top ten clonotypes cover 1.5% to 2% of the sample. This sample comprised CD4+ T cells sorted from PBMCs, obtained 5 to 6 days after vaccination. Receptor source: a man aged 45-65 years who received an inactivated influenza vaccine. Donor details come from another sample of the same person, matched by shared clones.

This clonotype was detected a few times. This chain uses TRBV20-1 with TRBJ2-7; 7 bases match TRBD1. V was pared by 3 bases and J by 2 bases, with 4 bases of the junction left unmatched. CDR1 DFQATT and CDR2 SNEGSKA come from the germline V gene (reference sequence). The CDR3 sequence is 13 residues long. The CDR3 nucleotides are TGCAGTGCTAGGGACAGGAGTCCCTACGAGCAGTACTTC. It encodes CSARDRSPYEQYF.

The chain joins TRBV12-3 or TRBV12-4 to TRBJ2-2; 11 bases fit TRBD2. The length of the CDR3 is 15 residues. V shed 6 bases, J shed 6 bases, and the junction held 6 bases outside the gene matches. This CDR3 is CASRLASGGPGELFF. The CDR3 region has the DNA TGTGCCAGCAGGCTGGCTAGCGGGGGGCCCGGGGAGCTGTTTTTT.

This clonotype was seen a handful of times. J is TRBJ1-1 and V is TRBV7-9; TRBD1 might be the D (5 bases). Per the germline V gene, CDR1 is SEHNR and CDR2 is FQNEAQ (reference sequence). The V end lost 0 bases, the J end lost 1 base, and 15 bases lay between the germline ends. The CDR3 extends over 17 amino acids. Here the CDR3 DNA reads TGTGCCAGCAGCTTAGCACATTTTCTTGGACAGAACACTGAAGCTTTCTTT. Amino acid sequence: CASSLAHFLGQNTEAFF.

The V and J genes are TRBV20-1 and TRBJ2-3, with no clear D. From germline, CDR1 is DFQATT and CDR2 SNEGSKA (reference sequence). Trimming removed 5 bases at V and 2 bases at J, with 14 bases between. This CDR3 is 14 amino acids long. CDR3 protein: CSAPQAPFTDTQYF. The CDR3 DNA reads TGCAGTGCTCCCCAGGCCCCTTTCACAGATACGCAGTATTTT.

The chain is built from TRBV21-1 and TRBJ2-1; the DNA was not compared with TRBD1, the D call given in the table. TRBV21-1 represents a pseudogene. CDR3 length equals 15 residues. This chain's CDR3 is CASSKAGDGYNEQFF. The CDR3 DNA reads TGTGCCAGCAGCAAGGCTGGGGACGGTTACAATGAGCAGTTCTTC.

The CDR3 here is CASTRGLLYEQYF. CDR3 DNA: TGTGCCAGCACCAGGGGGCTACTATACGAGCAGTACTTC. The chain has TRBV7-2 and TRBJ2-7, with 8 bases aligning to TRBD1. Germline CDR1 SGHTA, CDR2 FQGNSA. Losses at the gene ends were 7 bases for V and 4 bases for J; bases not matched to a gene: 6. This CDR3 contains 13 residues.

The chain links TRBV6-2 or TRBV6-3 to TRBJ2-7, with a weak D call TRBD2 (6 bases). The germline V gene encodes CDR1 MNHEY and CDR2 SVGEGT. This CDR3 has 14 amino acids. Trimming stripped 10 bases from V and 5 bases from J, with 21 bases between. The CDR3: CATADGGYIHEQYF. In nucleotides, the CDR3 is TGTGCCACTGCGGACGGGGGTTACATCCACGAGCAGTACTTC.